Many counts were recorded for the clone carrying this TCR beta chain. Its target is not known. The V gene's germline CDR1 is SGHRS and CDR2 YFSETQ. V lost 0 bases, J lost 4 bases, and 10 bases lay in between. The CDR3 totals 14 residues. The data were obtained in a study of neurological immune-mediated disorders. MiXCR was run by TCRdb on the 5' RACE reads, yielding one entry per CDR3 protein. This sample has under 90,000 distinct CDR3 sequences, with under 4.5% found just once. Study outcomes and limitations: HTLV-1-associated myelopathy led in TCR clonal expansion, while multiple sclerosis ranked lowest, below healthy controls.

Sequencing was carried out using PBMCs. The sequence was collected from a woman aged 50 to 65 with multiple sclerosis. This rearrangement joins TRBV5-1 to TRBJ1-2, with D unresolved. The CDR3 region is CASSLELGSYGYTF. The CDR3 DNA reads TGCGCCAGCAGCTTGGAGTTGGGATCCTATGGCTACACCTTC.